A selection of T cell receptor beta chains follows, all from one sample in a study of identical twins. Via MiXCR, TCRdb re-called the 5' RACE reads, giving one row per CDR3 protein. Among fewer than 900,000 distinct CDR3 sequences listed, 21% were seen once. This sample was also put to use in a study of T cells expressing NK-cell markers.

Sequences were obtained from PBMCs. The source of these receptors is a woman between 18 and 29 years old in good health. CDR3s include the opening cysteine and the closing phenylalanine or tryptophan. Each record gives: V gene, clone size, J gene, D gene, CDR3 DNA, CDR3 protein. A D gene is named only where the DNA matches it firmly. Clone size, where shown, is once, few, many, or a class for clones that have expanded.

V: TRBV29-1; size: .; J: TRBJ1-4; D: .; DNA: TGCAGCGTAAGACTAGGGGAAAAACTGTTTTTT; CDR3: CSVRLGEKLFF
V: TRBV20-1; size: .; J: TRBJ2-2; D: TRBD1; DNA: TGCAGTGCTGACAGGGGGACGAACACCGGGGAGCTGTTTTTT; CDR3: CSADRGTNTGELFF
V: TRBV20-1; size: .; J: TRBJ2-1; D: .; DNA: TGCAGTGCAAACTACCGCAATAATGAGCAGTTCTTC; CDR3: CSANYRNNEQFF
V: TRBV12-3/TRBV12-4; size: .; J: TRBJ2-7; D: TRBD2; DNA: TGTGCCAGCAGTCCCCTAGCGGGGTACTACGAGCAGTACTTC; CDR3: CASSPLAGYYEQYF
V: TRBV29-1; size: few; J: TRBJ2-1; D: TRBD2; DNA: TGCAGCGCTGGCCGGCGGGAGGGCAGTGAGCAGTTCTTC; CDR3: CSAGRREGSEQFF
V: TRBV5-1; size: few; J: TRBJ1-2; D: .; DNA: TGCGCCAGCAGCTTGAGGCAGGGGCAGGGTGGTGGCTACACCTTC; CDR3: CASSLRQGQGGGYTF
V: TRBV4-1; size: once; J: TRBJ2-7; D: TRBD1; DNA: TGCGCCAGCAGCCAAGACGGGCAGGGGGAAACTCGGTACTTC; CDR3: CASSQDGQGETRYF
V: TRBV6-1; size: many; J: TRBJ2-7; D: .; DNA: TGTGCCAGCAGTCCCCTCCCGCAGGGAGCTAATTACGAGCAGTACTTC; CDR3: CASSPLPQGANYEQYF
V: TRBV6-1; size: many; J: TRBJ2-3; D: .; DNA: TGTGCCAGCAGAGAGGGAAGCACAGATACGCAGTATTTT; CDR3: CASREGSTDTQYF
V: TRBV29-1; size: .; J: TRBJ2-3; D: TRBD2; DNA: TGCAGCGTTGCCGGGGGGGCTATAGCAGATACGCAGTATTTT; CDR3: CSVAGGAIADTQYF
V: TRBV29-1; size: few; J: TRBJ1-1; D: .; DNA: TGCAGCGTTAACATTATGAACACTGAAGCTTTCTTT; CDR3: CSVNIMNTEAFF
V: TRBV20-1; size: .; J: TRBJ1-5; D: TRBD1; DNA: TGCAGTGCTAGAGGACAGGGTGGAGGGCAGCCCCAGCATTTT; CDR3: CSARGQGGGQPQHF
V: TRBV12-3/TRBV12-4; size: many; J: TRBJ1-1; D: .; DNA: TGTGCCAGCAGTTTCAACGGGGTAGCTTTCTTT; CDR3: CASSFNGVAFF
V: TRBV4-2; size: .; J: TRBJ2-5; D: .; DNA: TGTGCCAGCAGCCAAGATGGGGGCCTAGAGACCCAGTACTTC; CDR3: CASSQDGGLETQYF
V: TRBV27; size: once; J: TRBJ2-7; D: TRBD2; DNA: TGTGCCAGCAGGAGCGGGGGGGCCGGCGAGCAGTACTTC; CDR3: CASRSGGAGEQYF
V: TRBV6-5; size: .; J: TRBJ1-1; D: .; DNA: TGTGCCAGCAGTTACTCCGATAGGGGAAGGGGCGAGGATTTCTTT; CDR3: CASSYSDRGRGEDFF
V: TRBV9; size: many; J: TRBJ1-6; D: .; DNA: TGTGCCAGCGGTTCACCCCTCCACTTT; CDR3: CASGSPLHF